A selection of T cell receptor beta chains follows, all from one sample in a study of T cells in Graves' hyperthyroidism and ophthalmopathy. Each CDR3 protein is one row after TCRdb ran MiXCR on the multiplex PCR reads. The sample holds about 710,000 distinct CDR3 sequences, around 17% seen once. Sequenced sample: blood. The receptors were gathered from a man aged 18 to 29 with Graves' hyperthyroidism. Both conserved end residues are part of each CDR3. The order of the fields is clone size, V gene, D gene, J gene, CDR3 length, CDR3 DNA, CDR3 protein. D genes are given only for firm matches. Only some rows state a clone size, as once, few, many or a class for expanded clones.

clone size: NA
V gene: TRBV7-2
D gene: NA
J gene: TRBJ1-1
CDR3 length: 15
CDR3 DNA: TGTGCCAGCAGCCACGGGGACAATTTGAAGACTGAAGCTTTCTTT
CDR3 protein: CASSHGDNLKTEAFF

clone size: many
V gene: TRBV5-6
D gene: TRBD1
J gene: TRBJ2-1
CDR3 length: 16
CDR3 DNA: TGTGCCAGCAGCCTGGGGGCAGGGGGCGCCTACAATGAGCAGTTCTTC
CDR3 protein: CASSLGAGGAYNEQFF

clone size: many
V gene: TRBV7-9
D gene: TRBD2
J gene: TRBJ2-5
CDR3 length: 16
CDR3 DNA: TGTGCCAGCAGTCCTTTTCGACTAGCGAAAGAGGAGACCCAGTACTTC
CDR3 protein: CASSPFRLAKEETQYF

clone size: NA
V gene: TRBV6-1
D gene: TRBD2
J gene: TRBJ2-1
CDR3 length: 14
CDR3 DNA: TGTGCCAGCATCCGGACTAGCGGTAACAATGAGCAGTTCTTC
CDR3 protein: CASIRTSGNNEQFF

clone size: few
V gene: TRBV4-1
D gene: NA
J gene: TRBJ2-5
CDR3 length: 14
CDR3 DNA: TGCGCCAGCAGCCAAGATGGGACCAGGGGGGGGATGTACTTC
CDR3 protein: CASSQDGTRGGMYF

clone size: NA
V gene: TRBV19
D gene: NA
J gene: TRBJ2-1
CDR3 length: 16
CDR3 DNA: TGTGCCAGTAGTGTTGGCGGGACCCTCTCCTACAATGAGCAGTTCTTC
CDR3 protein: CASSVGGTLSYNEQFF

clone size: NA
V gene: TRBV7-3
D gene: NA
J gene: TRBJ1-1
CDR3 length: 15
CDR3 DNA: TGTGCCAGCAGCTTAAACGGGGGGAGGAACACTGAAGCTTTCTTT
CDR3 protein: CASSLNGGRNTEAFF

clone size: few
V gene: TRBV7-9
D gene: TRBD1
J gene: TRBJ2-3
CDR3 length: 14
CDR3 DNA: TGTGCCAGCAGCCCCCGGACAGGGTGGCATACGCAGTATTTT
CDR3 protein: CASSPRTGWHTQYF

clone size: many
V gene: TRBV6-2/TRBV6-3
D gene: NA
J gene: TRBJ2-3
CDR3 length: 11
CDR3 DNA: TGTGCCAGCAGCCCGAGAATGAAGCAGTATTTT
CDR3 protein: CASSPRMKQYF

clone size: few
V gene: TRBV24-1
D gene: TRBD1
J gene: TRBJ2-1
CDR3 length: 16
CDR3 DNA: TGTGCCACCAGTGATTATGGGACAGGGACCTACAATGAGCAGTTCTTC
CDR3 protein: CATSDYGTGTYNEQFF

clone size: few
V gene: TRBV12-5
D gene: TRBD1
J gene: TRBJ2-5
CDR3 length: 18
CDR3 DNA: TGTGCTAGTGGTTTGGCCGACAAAACCGGGACAGGGGCCGAGACCCAGTACTTC
CDR3 protein: CASGLADKTGTGAETQYF

clone size: few
V gene: TRBV11-3
D gene: TRBD2
J gene: TRBJ2-5
CDR3 length: 17
CDR3 DNA: TGTGCCAGCAGCTTGGCCCTTGGAGCGGGAGGAATAGAGACCCAGTACTTC
CDR3 protein: CASSLALGAGGIETQYF

clone size: many
V gene: TRBV7-9
D gene: TRBD2
J gene: TRBJ2-4
CDR3 length: 20
CDR3 DNA: TGTGCCAGCAGCCCCCAAAGCGGGACTAGCGGGCCCGAAACCAAAAACATTCAGTACTTC
CDR3 protein: CASSPQSGTSGPETKNIQYF

clone size: few
V gene: TRBV5-6
D gene: NA
J gene: TRBJ1-2
CDR3 length: 12
CDR3 DNA: TGTGCCAGCAGCTTGGCGACACGTGGCTACACCTTC
CDR3 protein: CASSLATRGYTF

clone size: NA
V gene: TRBV28
D gene: NA
J gene: TRBJ2-2
CDR3 length: 12
CDR3 DNA: TGTGCCAGCAGTACCCAGGGGCGGGAGCTGTTTTTT
CDR3 protein: CASSTQGRELFF

clone size: few
V gene: TRBV7-2
D gene: TRBD1
J gene: TRBJ1-5
CDR3 length: 16
CDR3 DNA: TGTGCCAGCAGCTTAGCGCCAGGGGGCCTGGTTGGGAACCAGCATTTT
CDR3 protein: CASSLAPGGLVGNQHF

clone size: few
V gene: TRBV29-1
D gene: NA
J gene: TRBJ1-5
CDR3 length: 14
CDR3 DNA: TGCAGCGTTAGGCAGGCTGATAGCAATCAGCCCCAGCATTTT
CDR3 protein: CSVRQADSNQPQHF

clone size: many
V gene: TRBV12-3/TRBV12-4
D gene: NA
J gene: TRBJ1-5
CDR3 length: 12
CDR3 DNA: TGTGCCAGCAGTTTAGTTTACCAGCCCCAGCATTTT
CDR3 protein: CASSLVYQPQHF

clone size: NA
V gene: TRBV28
D gene: NA
J gene: TRBJ1-2
CDR3 length: 13
CDR3 DNA: TGTGCCAGCCAGAGTGGCTCTAACTATGGCTACACCTTC
CDR3 protein: CASQSGSNYGYTF

clone size: many
V gene: TRBV12-3/TRBV12-4
D gene: NA
J gene: TRBJ2-5
CDR3 length: 14
CDR3 DNA: TGTGCCAGCAGCCCCACTACTAGCATTGAGACCCAGTACTTC
CDR3 protein: CASSPTTSIETQYF

clone size: NA
V gene: TRBV30
D gene: NA
J gene: TRBJ1-2
CDR3 length: 11
CDR3 DNA: TGTGCCTGGAGGGTTTATGGAGGCTACACCTTC
CDR3 protein: CAWRVYGGYTF

clone size: many
V gene: TRBV12-3/TRBV12-4
D gene: TRBD1
J gene: TRBJ2-7
CDR3 length: 14
CDR3 DNA: TGTGCCAGCAGTCCATGGACAGGCAACAACGAGCAGTACTTC
CDR3 protein: CASSPWTGNNEQYF

clone size: NA
V gene: TRBV18
D gene: NA
J gene: TRBJ2-3
CDR3 length: 14
CDR3 DNA: TGTGCCAGCTCAGGGACATATCCCACAGATACGCAGTATTTT
CDR3 protein: CASSGTYPTDTQYF

clone size: NA
V gene: TRBV20-1
D gene: NA
J gene: TRBJ1-5
CDR3 length: 14
CDR3 DNA: TGCAGTGCTACCCGTCCGGGGCCAAATCAGCCCCAGCATTTT
CDR3 protein: CSATRPGPNQPQHF